A single sample is the source of the 20 T cell receptor beta chains below, sequenced in a study of T cell changes during pregnancy in multiple sclerosis. TCRdb's table, derived via immunoSEQ multiplex PCR, lists solely in-frame clones and lacks some. Of 57,000 or so clones in the sample, approximately 90% were seen once. The input for sequencing was peripheral blood, taken after pregnancy. The source is a female donor in good health, enrolled as a control in a pregnancy study.

This chain links TRBV18 with TRBJ2-5; 12 bases fit TRBD2. This CDR3 is built from 21 residues. The germline V gene encodes CDR1 KGHSH and CDR2 LQKENI. With V trimmed by 1 base and J by 0 bases, 15 bases remained unmatched. The CDR3, as DNA: TGTGCCAGCTCACCACGTCGCGCGGGACTAGCGGGCTCTTACGACCAAGAGACCCAGTACTTC. Translated: CASSPRRAGLAGSYDQETQYF.

The CDR3 nucleotides are TGTGCCAGCAGTCCACTACCGCCCGACAGGGTCGATACAGATACGCAGTATTTT. Protein product: CASSPLPPDRVDTDTQYF. This chain connects TRBV27 to TRBJ2-3; 7 bases agree with TRBD1. The germline gives CDR1 MNHEY, CDR2 SMNVEV (reference sequence). The trim removed 5 bases at V and 3 bases at J, leaving 17 bases unmatched. The CDR3 totals 18 residues.

This chain joins TRBV7-9 and TRBJ1-4; no firm D call. The CDR3 spans 16 residues. V lost 3 bases, J lost 2 bases, and 13 bases lay in between. Germline V gives CDR1 SEHNR, CDR2 FQNEAQ (reference sequence). The CDR3 DNA reads TGTGCCAGCAGCTTCGGACGGACTGGGACTAATGAAAAACTGTTTTTT. This gives the protein CASSFGRTGTNEKLFF.

V gene TRBV7-2 combines with J gene TRBJ1-3, with unresolved D. CDR3 length: 14 amino acids. Germline V gene sequence: CDR1 SGHTA, CDR2 FQGNSA. Trimming removed 6 bases from V and 2 bases from J, with 11 bases in between. CDR3 DNA sequence: TGTGCCAGCAGAGCCCACGGGGCTGGAAACACCATATATTTT. Residues: CASRAHGAGNTIYF.

As regards this clone: One end of the junction fails to match germline, which may point to a read error. Within the sample, other DNA sequences also encode this same CDR3. The chain recombines TRBV29-1 with TRBJ1-2; D not certain. The CDR3 is 17 amino acids. CDR1 and CDR2 from the germline V gene are SQVTM and ANQGSEA. CDR3 protein: CSVRVVGSKNSLYGYTF. CDR3 nucleotide sequence: TGCAGCGTTCGAGTGGTAGGAAGCAAAAACAGCCTCTATGGCTACACTTTC. The full variable domain, in which reference TRBV29-1 and TRBJ1-2 provide the parts outside the CDR3, is SAVISQKPSRDICQRGTSLTIQCQVDSQVTMMFWYRQQPGQSLTLIATANQGSEATYESGFVIDKFPISRPNLTFSTLTVSNMSPEDSSIYLCSVRVVGSKNSLYGYTFGSGTRLTVV.

This clone has only a few counts. Relative to the germline gene, one junction end is altered; a read error may explain this. The V call is TRBV7-2, the J call TRBJ2-4, with 13 bases aligning to TRBD2. The V gene's germline CDR1 is SGHTA and CDR2 FQGNSA. The length of the CDR3 is 12 residues. The CDR3 coding sequence is TGTGCCAGCAGCCCAACTAGCGGGAGGGAGGACTTC. Protein product: CASSPTSGREDF.

The J gene is TRBJ2-7, the V gene TRBV14; TRBD2 matches at 9 bases. The CDR3 totals 15 residues. Trimming at V came to 4 bases and at J to 7 bases, leaving 11 bases not matched to a gene. The germline CDR1 and CDR2 sequences are SGHDN and FVKESK. CDR3 amino acids: CASSRILAGPGEQYF. The DNA for the CDR3 is TGTGCCAGCAGCCGGATCCTAGCGGGGCCTGGAGAGCAGTACTTC.

The CDR3 sequence: CASSSPGLAGANEQFF. CDR3 sequence (DNA): TGTGCCAGCAGCTCTCCGGGACTAGCGGGAGCAAATGAGCAGTTCTTC. The gene calls are TRBV11-2 and TRBJ2-1, with 14 bases lining up with TRBD2. Germline loops: CDR1 SGHAT, CDR2 FQNNGV. The CDR3 covers 16 residues. The V and J ends lost 4 bases and 7 bases, in that order; junction bases with no gene match: 6.

The V and J genes are TRBV5-1 and TRBJ1-1; 7 nucleotides align to TRBD1. Germline V gene sequence: CDR1 SGHRS, CDR2 YFSETQ. The V and J ends lost 4 bases and 8 bases, in that order; junction bases with no gene match: 14. The CDR3 is 15 residues long. As DNA, the CDR3 is TGCGCCAGCAGCGCCCGGACAGGATCTGTAGCAGAAGCTTTCTTT. Encoded protein: CASSARTGSVAEAFF.

The V call is TRBV7-6, the J call TRBJ2-5; 7 bases align to TRBD2. Looked up from germline, CDR1 is SGHVS and CDR2 is FNYEAQ. The V and J ends lost 5 bases and 5 bases, in that order; junction bases with no gene match: 5. The CDR3 spans 13 residues. This chain's CDR3 is CASSKGLWETQYF. The CDR3 DNA is TGTGCCAGCAGCAAGGGACTATGGGAGACCCAGTACTTC.

The rearrangement uses TRBV9 and TRBJ2-7; 7 positions match TRBD1. V dropped 0 bases and J dropped 5; count of bases not matched to a gene: 2. The CDR3 sequence is 13 residues long. Germline assignment: CDR1 SGDLS and CDR2 YYNGEE. The CDR3 DNA reads as TGTGCCAGCAGCGTAGGACAGGGTAACGAGCAGTACTTC. This gives the protein CASSVGQGNEQYF.

The rearrangement joins TRBV10-3 to TRBJ1-1; 7 bases align to TRBD1. This CDR3 contains 15 residues. Looked up from germline, CDR1 is ENHRY and CDR2 is SYGVKD. Trimming at V came to 7 bases and at J to 1 base, leaving 9 bases not matched to a gene. Here the CDR3 reads CAIKSTGSPNTEAFF. CDR3 in DNA: TGTGCCATCAAGTCGACAGGGTCTCCGAACACTGAAGCTTTCTTT.

The rearrangement joins TRBV27 to TRBJ2-1, with D perhaps TRBD1 (5 bases). CDR1 and CDR2 (germline): MNHEY, SMNVEV (reference sequence). V lost 2 bases, J lost 7 bases, and 9 bases lay in between. The CDR3 runs 13 residues. The CDR3 DNA reads as TGTGCCAGCAGTTTAGGGGCTCTGAATGAGCAGTTCTTC. It translates to CASSLGALNEQFF.

CDR3 sequence (DNA): TGTGCCAGCAGTCCGGGACTGTCCTCCTACAATGAGCAGTTCTTC. Its translation is CASSPGLSSYNEQFF. The gene calls are TRBV7-3 and TRBJ2-1; possible D gene TRBD2, 6 bases. The CDR3 covers 15 residues. Germline V CDR1 and CDR2: SGHTA, FQGTGA. V was clipped by 6 bases and J by 0 bases, with 12 bases between them.

The chain links TRBV25-1 to TRBJ1-1; tentatively, D is TRBD1 (5 bases). The V and J ends lost 1 base and 11 bases respectively, with 14 bases between them. CDR1 MGHDK and CDR2 SYGVNS come from the germline V gene. This CDR3 is 13 amino acids long. For the CDR3, the DNA is TGTGCCAGCAGTGAATGGGGGGGGAAGATGGCTTTCTTT. Amino acids: CASSEWGGKMAFF.

In its sample, this clone was seen once. The chain combines TRBV9 with TRBJ2-1; maybe TRBD2 (6 bases). The V and J ends lost 3 bases and 0 bases respectively, with 13 bases between them. The germline gives CDR1 SGDLS, CDR2 YYNGEE. CDR3 length: 16 amino acids. Here the CDR3 DNA reads TGTGCCAGCAGCGGACTCCTAGCGAGCTCCTACAATGAGCAGTTCTTC. It is translated as CASSGLLASSYNEQFF.

The V and J genes are TRBV13 and TRBJ2-1, with 10 bases aligning to TRBD2. The CDR3 length is 15 residues. V dropped 2 bases and J dropped 7; count of bases not matched to a gene: 5. Germline CDR1 is PRHDT and CDR2 is FYEKMQ (reference sequence). The CDR3 is CASSLISGRPNEQFF. Written as DNA, the CDR3 is TGTGCCAGCAGCTTAATTAGCGGGAGGCCGAATGAGCAGTTCTTC. Together with reference TRBV13 and TRBJ2-1, the CDR3 gives the full variable domain: AAGVIQSPRHLIKEKRETATLKCYPIPRHDTVYWYQQGPGQDPQFLISFYEKMQSDKGSIPDRFSAQQFSDYHSELNMSSLELGDSALYFCASSLISGRPNEQFFGPGTRLTVL.

The chain is built from TRBV7-9 and TRBJ2-3, with D possibly matching TRBD2 (6 bases). Germline CDR1 reads SEHNR; CDR2 reads FQNEAQ (reference sequence). This CDR3 is built from 15 residues. Between the trimmed V and J ends, which lost 0 bases and 7 bases, there was a span of 14 bases. Written as DNA, the CDR3 is TGTGCCAGCAGCTTAGCAGGGACTCGGGAGAATACGCAGTATTTT. Protein product: CASSLAGTRENTQYF.

The V call is TRBV29-1, the J call TRBJ1-2; 8 bases line up with TRBD1. Germline V gene sequence: CDR1 SQVTM, CDR2 ANQGSEA. The CDR3 is 13 amino acids. V dropped 3 bases and J dropped 5; count of bases not matched to a gene: 5. CDR3 DNA: TGCAGCGTTGAGCCGACAGGGGAGTATGGCTACACCTTC. This gives the protein CSVEPTGEYGYTF.

The chain employs TRBV4-2 and TRBJ1-4; possible D gene TRBD1, 5 bases. CDR3 length: 14 residues. Germline assignment: CDR1 LGHNA and CDR2 YNFKEQ. The V and J ends lost 2 bases and 6 bases respectively, with 10 bases between them. The CDR3 loop is CASSQIRVYEKLFF. Here the CDR3 DNA reads TGTGCCAGCAGCCAAATCAGGGTCTATGAAAAACTGTTTTTT.